Sequencing of this T cell receptor (beta chain) was carried out in a study of radiation and T cells in renal cell carcinoma. Study results and limitations: Without pretreatment biopsies, baseline tumor clonotype presence was undetermined.

The table came from immunoSEQ multiplex PCR; TCRdb's copy has only in-frame clones and leaves some out. The profile shows fewer than 90,000 clones, just over 85% of them singletons. As to this clone: Its antigen is currently unknown.

This sample's time point: blood 2 weeks post-SBRT. Treatment here: 15 Gy SBRT to primary tumor, nephrectomy 4 weeks later. After SBRT, blood was collected at 2 and 4 weeks, plus baseline. This CDR3 region has 14 residues. Germline V gives CDR1 MNHNY, CDR2 SVGAGI (reference sequence). Between the trimmed V and J ends, which lost 5 bases and 3 bases, there was a span of 12 bases. The specimen was blood, collected from a patient whose treatment included radiotherapy and nephrectomy. This chain connects TRBV6-6 to TRBJ2-3; no firm D call. The sequence was obtained from a woman aged 50 to 60 with renal cell carcinoma. The CDR3: CASSLTVGTDTQYF. CDR3 bases: TGTGCCAGCAGTCTAACGGTTGGAACAGATACGCAGTATTTT.